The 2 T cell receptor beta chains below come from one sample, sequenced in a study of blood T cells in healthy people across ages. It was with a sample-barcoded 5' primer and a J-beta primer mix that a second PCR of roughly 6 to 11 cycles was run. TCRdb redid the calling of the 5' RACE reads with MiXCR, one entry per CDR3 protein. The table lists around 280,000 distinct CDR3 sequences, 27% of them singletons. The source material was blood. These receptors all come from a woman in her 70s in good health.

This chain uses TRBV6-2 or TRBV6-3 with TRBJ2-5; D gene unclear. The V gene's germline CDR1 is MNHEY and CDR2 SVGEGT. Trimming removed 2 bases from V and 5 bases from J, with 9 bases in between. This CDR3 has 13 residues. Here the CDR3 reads CASSYGLTETQYF. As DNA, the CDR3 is TGTGCCAGCAGTTACGGTCTTACGGAGACCCAGTACTTC.

CDR3 sequence: CSAGGGTGNIQYF. CDR3 nucleotides: TGCAGTGCCGGGGGGGGCACCGGAAACATTCAGTACTTC. V and J are TRBV20-1 and TRBJ2-4; 8 positions match TRBD2. The CDR3 contains 13 residues. CDR1 is DFQATT, CDR2 SNEGSKA, per germline (reference sequence). With 6 bases clipped from V and 6 bases from J, the junction kept 7 bases outside the gene matches.